This TCR beta chain was sequenced in a study of blood T cell repertoires in COVID-19. At the level of the study: T cells, B-cell-depleted T cells, or PBMCs provided the cDNA or gDNA that served as material.

TCRdb's copy holds only in-frame clones and misses some; the assay was immunoSEQ multiplex PCR. Of about 140,000 clones listed, 75% to 90% are singletons. Germline CDR1 reads LNHDA; CDR2 reads SQIVND (reference sequence). Trimming removed 3 bases from V and 1 base from J; junction bases left unmatched: 5. The CDR3 spans 16 residues. The rearrangement joins TRBV19 to TRBJ2-5, with TRBD1 identical over 10 bases. The TCR sequence derives from an elderly woman with acute or convalescent COVID-19. Sequenced material: peripheral blood. The CDR3, as DNA: TGTGCCAGTAGTATCAGCCGACAGGGGGCCCAAGAGACCCAGTACTTC. Its protein is CASSISRQGAQETQYF.